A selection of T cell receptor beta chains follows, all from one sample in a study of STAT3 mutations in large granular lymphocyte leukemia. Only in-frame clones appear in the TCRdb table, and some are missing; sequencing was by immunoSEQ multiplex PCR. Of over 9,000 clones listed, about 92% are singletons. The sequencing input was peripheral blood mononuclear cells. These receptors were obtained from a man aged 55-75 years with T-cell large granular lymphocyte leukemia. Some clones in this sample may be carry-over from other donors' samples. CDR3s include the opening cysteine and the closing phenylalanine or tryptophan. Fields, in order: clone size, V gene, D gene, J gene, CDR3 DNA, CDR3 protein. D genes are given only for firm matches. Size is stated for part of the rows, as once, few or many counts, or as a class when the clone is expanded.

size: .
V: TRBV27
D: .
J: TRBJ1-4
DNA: TGTGCCAGCAGTGGGGAGGGAGTTGAAAAACTGTTTTTT
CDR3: CASSGEGVEKLFF

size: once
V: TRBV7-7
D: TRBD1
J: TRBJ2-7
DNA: TGTGCTAGCAGCCGAGACAGGGGGCAGGAGCAGTACTTC
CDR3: CASSRDRGQEQYF

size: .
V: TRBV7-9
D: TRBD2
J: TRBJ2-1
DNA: TGTGCCAGCAGACACACTAGCGGGAGTTCCTACAATGAGCAGTTCTTC
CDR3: CASRHTSGSSYNEQFF

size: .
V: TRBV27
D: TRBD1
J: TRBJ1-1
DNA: TGTGCCAGCAGTTACAGGGGGTGGGCTTTCTTT
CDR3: CASSYRGWAFF

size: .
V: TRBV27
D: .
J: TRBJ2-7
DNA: TGTGCCAGCAGTTTACGCGGGACCTACGAGCAGTACTTC
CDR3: CASSLRGTYEQYF

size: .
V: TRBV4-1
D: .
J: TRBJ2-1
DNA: TGCGCCAGCAGCCGACAGACCGAACTCTACAATGAGCAGTTCTTC
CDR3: CASSRQTELYNEQFF

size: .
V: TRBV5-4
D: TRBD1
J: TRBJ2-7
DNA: TGTGCCAGCAGCTTGGGGGACAGGGCCTACGAGCAGTACTTC
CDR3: CASSLGDRAYEQYF

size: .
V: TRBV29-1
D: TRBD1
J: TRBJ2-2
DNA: TGCAGCGTGACAGGGTCCGGCGGGTTGATCGGGGAGCTGTTTTTT
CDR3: CSVTGSGGLIGELFF

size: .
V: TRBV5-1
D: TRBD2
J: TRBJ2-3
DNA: TGCGCCAGCAGCTTGGTGGCGGGAGGGGGAGATACGCAGTATTTT
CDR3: CASSLVAGGGDTQYF

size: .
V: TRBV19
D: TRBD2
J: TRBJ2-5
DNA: TGTGCCAGTAGTATGGGGACTAGTCCAGAGACCCAGTACTTC
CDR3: CASSMGTSPETQYF

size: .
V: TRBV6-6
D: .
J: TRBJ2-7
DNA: TGTGCCAGCAGTTACCCCCCGGGGCAGGGTTACGAGCAGTACTTC
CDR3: CASSYPPGQGYEQYF

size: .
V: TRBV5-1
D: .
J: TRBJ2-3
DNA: TGCGCCAGCAGCTCTGTGGCGGACTGGACCACAGATACGCAGTATTTT
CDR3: CASSSVADWTTDTQYF

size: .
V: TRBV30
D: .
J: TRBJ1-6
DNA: TGTGCCTGGTTGGCGGAGGGGGAGGGGTCCTATAATTCACCCCTCCACTTT
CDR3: CAWLAEGEGSYNSPLHF

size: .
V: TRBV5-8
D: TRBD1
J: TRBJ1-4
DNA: TGTGCCAGCAGCTCGGGCAGGGGGCATAATGAAAAACTGTTTTTT
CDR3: CASSSGRGHNEKLFF

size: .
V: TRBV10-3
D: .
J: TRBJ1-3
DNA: TGTGCCATCAGGGACAGCTCTGGAAACACCATATATTTT
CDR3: CAIRDSSGNTIYF

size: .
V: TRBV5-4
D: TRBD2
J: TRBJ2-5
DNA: TGTGCCAGCAGCTTGGGGCGGGAGGGCCGAGAGACCCAGTACTTC
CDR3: CASSLGREGRETQYF